This T cell receptor (beta chain) was obtained from a study of regulatory T cells in long-lasting Graves disease. In the study overall: Over 5 years of antithyroid drugs plus positive TSH receptor antibodies defined persistent Graves' disease.

V lost 2 bases to trimming and J lost 3 bases; unmatched junction nucleotides: 8. Germline V gene sequence: CDR1 SGHTA, CDR2 FQGNSA. This CDR3 contains 16 residues. On this clonotype itself: Its antigen is currently unknown.

Building of the TCR beta libraries involved iRepertoire HTBI primers and Arm-PCR of CDR3 regions. MiXCR, applied by TCRdb to the multiplex PCR reads, yields one record per CDR3 protein. This sample has about 470,000 distinct CDR3 sequences, with approximately 21% found just once. Study-wide findings and caveats: Persistent Graves' patients showed less TCR diversity than newly diagnosed ones.

Time point reported: persistent/refractory GD, antithyroid drugs over 5 years with positive TRAb. Extracted RNA from PBMCs served as the source of the TCR library. V and J are TRBV7-2 and TRBJ2-3; TRBD2 agrees at 7 bases. The TCR was taken from a female donor with Graves disease. The sequences come from peripheral blood mononuclear cells (PBMCs), collected when the disease was refractory, from a patient treated with antithyroid drugs. As DNA, the CDR3 is TGTGCCAGCAGCTTAAGCGTCGGGACTACTACAGATACGCAGTATTTT. It translates to CASSLSVGTTTDTQYF. The full variable domain, rest sourced from reference TRBV7-2 and TRBJ2-3, is GAGVSQSPSNKVTEKGKDVELRCDPISGHTALYWYRQSLGQGLEFLIYFQGNSAPDKSGLPSDRFSAERTGGSVSTLTIQRTQQEDSAVYLCASSLSVGTTTDTQYFGPGTRLTVL.